This entry concerns a single T cell receptor beta chain. The data are from a study of technical replicates of blood from several donors. Some clones are missing from TCRdb's copy, which holds only in-frame ones; the method was immunoSEQ multiplex PCR. The sample has roughly 65,000 clones, approximately 86% seen once. This TCR derives from a human donor in good health. Some clones in this sample may be carry-over from other donors' samples. Material: PBMCs.

CDR3 DNA sequence: TGTGCCAGCAGTGAAGGGACAGGGGACGAGCAGTACTTC. Residues: CASSEGTGDEQYF. The chain combines TRBV6-4 with TRBJ2-7; TRBD1 matches 10 bases. This CDR3 contains 13 residues. With V trimmed by 3 bases and J by 5 bases, 1 base remained unmatched. Germline V gene data show CDR1 as MRHNA and CDR2 as SNTAGT.